A selection of T cell receptor beta chains follows, all from one sample in a study of regulatory T cells in long-lasting Graves disease. One entry per CDR3 protein results from TCRdb running MiXCR on the multiplex PCR reads. This table holds around 250,000 distinct CDR3 sequences, around 19% found once. The same sample was also used in a study of T cells in Graves' hyperthyroidism and ophthalmopathy.

Sequencing used peripheral blood mononuclear cells (PBMCs), obtained at new diagnosis, from a patient treated with antithyroid drugs. The origin of the receptors is a woman in her twenties or thirties with Graves disease. Each CDR3 is given with its conserved first and last residue. The order of the fields is CDR3 protein, CDR3 DNA, V gene, clone size, J gene, D gene. The D gene is left open where the match is weak. Clone sizes are given selectively: once, few, many, or a class where the clone is expanded.

CASGGLAGGHNTYNEQFF,TGTGCCAGCGGGGGACTAGCGGGGGGGCATAACACCTACAATGAGCAGTTCTTC,TRBV25-1,NA,TRBJ2-1,TRBD2
CSAGDRGPNQPQHF,TGCAGTGCAGGGGACAGGGGGCCCAATCAGCCCCAGCATTTT,TRBV20-1,many,TRBJ1-5,TRBD1
CASSPPGQVGLEQYF,TGTGCCAGCTCCCCCCCGGGACAGGTCGGACTCGAGCAGTACTTC,TRBV7-2,many,TRBJ2-7,TRBD1
CASSLFPPLAGEKLFF,TGTGCCAGCAGCTTATTTCCCCCCTTGGCGGGTGAAAAACTGTTTTTT,TRBV7-8,many,TRBJ1-4,NA
CASSLVFVAGGVDTQYF,TGTGCCAGCAGCTTAGTCTTCGTAGCGGGGGGTGTAGATACGCAGTATTTT,TRBV7-9,many,TRBJ2-3,TRBD2
CASSQDSRPGGYTF,TGTGCCAGCAGCCAGGACAGTCGCCCGGGTGGCTACACCTTC,TRBV14,few,TRBJ1-2,NA
CSAPHHPGKESQHF,TGCAGTGCTCCTCATCATCCAGGAAAGGAGTCCCAGCATTTT,TRBV20-1,few,TRBJ1-5,NA
CASSHRDLKGFEQFF,TGTGCCAGCAGCCACCGGGACCTGAAGGGCTTCGAGCAGTTCTTC,TRBV7-2,many,TRBJ2-1,NA
CASKGGGAGETQYF,TGTGCCAGTAAAGGCGGGGGGGCAGGGGAGACCCAGTACTTC,TRBV19,few,TRBJ2-5,TRBD2
CSAMAYEKLFF,TGCAGTGCAATGGCTTATGAAAAACTGTTTTTT,TRBV20-1,many,TRBJ1-4,NA
CASSQMSDEQFF,TGTGCCAGCAGCCAGATGAGTGATGAGCAGTTCTTC,TRBV3-1,many,TRBJ2-1,NA
CASSPVAAGGNGYTF,TGTGCCAGCAGCCCTGTAGCGGCAGGGGGTAATGGCTACACCTTC,TRBV5-5,many,TRBJ1-2,TRBD1
CASTSSGGQETQYF,TGTGCCAGCACTTCTTCAGGGGGGCAAGAGACCCAGTACTTC,TRBV7-9,many,TRBJ2-5,NA
CASRRSLQETQYF,TGCGCCAGCAGAAGATCCCTCCAAGAGACCCAGTACTTC,TRBV5-1,many,TRBJ2-5,NA
CASSPTAGTDTQYF,TGTGCCAGCTCACCGACAGCAGGCACAGATACGCAGTATTTT,TRBV18,many,TRBJ2-3,NA
CASSLETGPDTEAFF,TGCGCCAGCAGCTTAGAAACAGGGCCAGACACTGAAGCTTTCTTT,TRBV5-1,NA,TRBJ1-1,NA
CASSPGGGPANYGYTF,TGTGCCAGCAGTCCGGGGGGGGGACCCGCTAACTATGGCTACACCTTC,TRBV12-3/TRBV12-4,many,TRBJ1-2,NA
CSARDPLGGALHF,TGCAGTGCTAGAGATCCGCTTGGAGGCGCCCTCCACTTT,TRBV20-1,NA,TRBJ1-6,NA
CSAPGQLSTEAFF,TGCAGTGCCCCGGGACAGTTGAGCACTGAAGCTTTCTTT,TRBV20-1,NA,TRBJ1-1,TRBD1
CASGLRWDQPSSIYGYTF,TGTGCTAGTGGTTTGAGATGGGACCAACCCTCTAGTATCTATGGCTACACCTTC,TRBV12-5,many,TRBJ1-2,NA
CASTSNGVVNYGYTF,TGTGCCAGTACCTCCAACGGGGTAGTTAACTATGGCTACACCTTC,TRBV19,few,TRBJ1-2,NA
CSARGGTSGGFEQYF,TGCAGTGCTAGGGGGGGGACTAGCGGGGGGTTCGAGCAGTACTTC,TRBV20-1,many,TRBJ2-7,TRBD2
CASSYTGASNTGELFF,TGCGCCAGCAGCTACACGGGGGCGTCGAACACCGGGGAGCTGTTTTTT,TRBV5-1,many,TRBJ2-2,NA
CASSLVGDRAGYEQYF,TGCGCCAGCAGCTTGGTCGGGGACAGGGCGGGCTACGAGCAGTACTTC,TRBV5-1,NA,TRBJ2-7,TRBD1
CASSPGEIATNEKLFF,TGCGCCAGCAGCCCCGGGGAGATTGCAACTAATGAAAAACTGTTTTTT,TRBV5-1,many,TRBJ1-4,NA
CASSPDGNSGNTIYF,TGTGCCAGCTCGCCAGACGGGAACTCTGGAAACACCATATATTTT,TRBV18,many,TRBJ1-3,NA
CASSYLLAGPGYGYTF,TGTGCCAGCAGTTACCTACTAGCGGGGCCAGGGTATGGCTACACCTTC,TRBV6-2/TRBV6-3,NA,TRBJ1-2,NA
CSARAPWTGNQPQHF,TGCAGTGCTAGGGCCCCCTGGACAGGCAATCAGCCCCAGCATTTT,TRBV20-1,many,TRBJ1-5,NA
CASRRDSSGGAGTDTQYF,TGTGCCAGCAGACGAGATTCTAGCGGGGGGGCCGGGACAGATACGCAGTATTTT,TRBV27,many,TRBJ2-3,TRBD2
CASGPRYSNQPQHF,TGTGCCAGCGGGCCCCGCTATAGCAATCAGCCCCAGCATTTT,TRBV18,NA,TRBJ1-5,NA
CASSLKGGETQYF,TGTGCCAGCAGTTTGAAAGGTGGAGAGACCCAGTACTTC,TRBV12-3/TRBV12-4,many,TRBJ2-5,NA
CASSPTDRTSYNEQFF,TGTGCCAGCAGTCCCACCGACAGGACCTCCTACAATGAGCAGTTCTTC,TRBV7-3,many,TRBJ2-1,NA
CASSSGRETDYSNEQFF,TGTGCCAGCAGCTCTGGACGAGAGACAGATTACAGCAATGAGCAGTTCTTC,TRBV7-8,many,TRBJ2-1,NA
CASSSRQGEADTQYF,TGTGCCAGCAGCTCCCGACAGGGGGAGGCAGATACGCAGTATTTT,TRBV7-2,many,TRBJ2-3,TRBD1
CASSLGGATDTQYF,TGTGCCAGCAGTTTGGGGGGGGCCACAGATACGCAGTATTTT,TRBV12-3/TRBV12-4,many,TRBJ2-3,NA
CASLAGGSTYEQYF,TGTGCCAGCCTAGCGGGAGGATCGACCTACGAGCAGTACTTC,TRBV28,NA,TRBJ2-7,TRBD2
CSATLLETQYF,TGCAGTGCTACCCTGCTGGAGACCCAGTACTTC,TRBV20-1,many,TRBJ2-5,NA
CASNSGGPYNEQFF,TGCGCCAGTAATAGCGGGGGACCCTACAATGAGCAGTTCTTC,TRBV5-1,many,TRBJ2-1,TRBD2
CASRANRAVNNEQFF,TGTGCCAGCAGGGCCAACAGGGCGGTCAACAATGAGCAGTTCTTC,TRBV2,many,TRBJ2-1,NA
CASSYGAGGTYEQYF,TGTGCCAGCAGTTACGGGGCAGGGGGAACCTACGAGCAGTACTTC,TRBV6-5,many,TRBJ2-7,TRBD1
CASSRIRDSNSPLHF,TGTGCCAGCAGTCGAATCCGGGACAGTAATTCACCCCTCCACTTT,TRBV3-1,many,TRBJ1-6,TRBD1
CASSSVGETQYF,TGTGCCAGCAGTTCCGTGGGGGAGACCCAGTACTTC,TRBV6-2/TRBV6-3,many,TRBJ2-5,NA
CASSGGQGTEKLFF,TGTGCCAGCAGCGGTGGACAGGGGACAGAAAAACTGTTTTTT,TRBV5-5,many,TRBJ1-4,TRBD1
CASSIGRGQTSTDTQYF,TGTGCCAGTAGTATAGGCAGGGGGCAGACTAGCACAGATACGCAGTATTTT,TRBV19,few,TRBJ2-3,TRBD1
CAISEPRGGRDTQYF,TGTGCCATCAGTGAGCCGCGGGGGGGCCGGGATACGCAGTATTTT,TRBV10-3,few,TRBJ2-3,TRBD2
CASSLRPGQGNGYTF,TGCGCCAGCAGCTTGCGGCCGGGACAGGGCAATGGCTACACCTTC,TRBV5-1,many,TRBJ1-2,TRBD1
CASRDGPSPLHF,TGTGCCAGCAGGGACGGGCCGTCACCCCTCCACTTT,TRBV6-1,NA,TRBJ1-6,NA
CASSPGGTTGTGELFF,TGTGCCAGCAGCCCAGGGGGCACGACGGGCACCGGGGAGCTGTTTTTT,TRBV11-3,many,TRBJ2-2,TRBD1
CASSPDGGEGTEAFF,TGCGCCAGCAGCCCCGACGGGGGGGAGGGGACTGAAGCTTTCTTT,TRBV5-1,many,TRBJ1-1,NA
CSARDPMNTEAFF,TGCAGTGCTAGAGACCCAATGAACACTGAAGCTTTCTTT,TRBV20-1,many,TRBJ1-1,NA
CASSLKGTHIQYF,TGCGCCAGCAGCTTGAAGGGAACACACATTCAGTACTTC,TRBV5-1,many,TRBJ2-4,NA
CASSLMGQNDYTF,TGTGCCAGCAGCCTGATGGGACAGAACGACTACACCTTC,TRBV27,many,TRBJ1-2,TRBD1
CASSPRDRVYNEQFF,TGTGCCAGCAGCCCCCGGGACAGGGTCTACAATGAGCAGTTCTTC,TRBV3-1,many,TRBJ2-1,TRBD1
CASSWSRLGSYNEQFF,TGTGCCAGCAGCTGGTCACGGTTGGGGTCCTACAATGAGCAGTTCTTC,TRBV7-3,many,TRBJ2-1,NA
CASSPGGYGYEQYF,TGTGCCAGCTCCCCGGGGGGGTACGGCTACGAGCAGTACTTC,TRBV18,many,TRBJ2-7,TRBD2